The T cell receptor beta chain under discussion was sequenced for a study of blood T cell repertoires in COVID-19. On the study more broadly: COVID-19 samples, acute and convalescent, were from the United States, Italy and Spain. PBMCs, B-cell-depleted T cells, or T cells provided the cDNA or gDNA that made up the material.

The germline gives CDR1 SGHRS, CDR2 YFSETQ. CDR3 length: 13 amino acids. V was cut by 5 bases and J by 0 bases, with 3 bases left in between. As originally analysed: For nucleated cells, counts were estimated from reference gene primer amplification. Repertoires were generated with immunoSEQ multiplex PCR, while TCRdb's copy carries only in-frame clones and drops some. The DNA gave D and trimming, while V, J and clone size come from that table. The sample has over 600,000 clones, 85% to 90% seen once. Sequenced material: peripheral blood. This TCR was recovered from a woman between 18 and 29 years old with acute or convalescent COVID-19. The V call is TRBV5-1, the J call TRBJ2-6; D not certain. Written as DNA, the CDR3 is TGCGCCAGCAGAGCCTCTGGGGCCAACGTCCTGACTTTC. This translates into CASRASGANVLTF.